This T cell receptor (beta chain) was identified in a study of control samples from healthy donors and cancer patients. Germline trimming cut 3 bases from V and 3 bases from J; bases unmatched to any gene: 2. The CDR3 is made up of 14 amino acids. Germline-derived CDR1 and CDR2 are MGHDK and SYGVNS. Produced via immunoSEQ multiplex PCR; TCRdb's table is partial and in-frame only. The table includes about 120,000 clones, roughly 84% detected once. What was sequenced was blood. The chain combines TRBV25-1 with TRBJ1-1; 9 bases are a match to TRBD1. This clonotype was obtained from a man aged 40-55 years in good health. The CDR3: CASSDWTGDTEAFF. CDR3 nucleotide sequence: TGTGCCAGCAGTGATTGGACAGGGGACACTGAAGCTTTCTTT.